Shown below are 17 T cell receptor beta chains from a single sample sequenced in a study of cytomegalovirus exposure and HLA in healthy donors. The study ran its PCR with 60 Vbeta and 13 Jbeta primers. The table came from immunoSEQ multiplex PCR; TCRdb's copy has only in-frame clones and leaves some out. The sample carries 190,000 or so clones, 75% to 90% recorded once. Sequenced input: PBMCs. The receptors come from a man aged 50 to 59 in good health and CMV-seronegative.

The CDR3 coding sequence is TGCAGCGTGGGACAGGGGGCCTACGAGCAGTACTTC. As protein: CSVGQGAYEQYF. The gene calls are TRBV29-1 and TRBJ2-7; 11 positions match TRBD1. Germline loops: CDR1 SQVTM, CDR2 ANQGSEA. V lost 6 bases and J lost 2; bases outside the gene matches: 0. The CDR3 contains 12 residues.

This chain uses TRBV6-1 with TRBJ2-5; 7 bases are shared with TRBD1. The CDR3 is 14 residues long. Trimming took 6 bases from V and 2 from J; bases not matched to a gene: 6. CDR1 and CDR2 from the germline V gene are MNHNS and SASEGT. The chain's CDR3 is CASSGDRAQETQYF. CDR3 nucleotides: TGTGCCAGCAGCGGCGACAGGGCACAAGAGACCCAGTACTTC.

This clone was found a few times. The chain links TRBV5-1 to TRBJ1-2; 9 positions match TRBD1. Per the germline V gene, CDR1 is SGHRS and CDR2 is YFSETQ. Trimming removed 2 bases from V and 3 bases from J; junction bases left unmatched: 2. This CDR3 contains 14 residues. The CDR3, as DNA: TGCGCCAGCAGCTTACAGGGGGCCGACTATGGCTACACCTTC. Protein: CASSLQGADYGYTF.

This chain uses TRBV10-3 with TRBJ1-4, with TRBD1 matching over 7 bases. CDR1 ENHRY and CDR2 SYGVKD come from the germline V gene. The CDR3 consists of 15 residues. Trimming at V came to 5 bases and at J to 4 bases, leaving 7 bases not matched to a gene. CDR3 protein: CAISQKQGNNEKLFF. The CDR3 DNA is TGTGCCATCAGTCAAAAACAGGGGAATAATGAAAAACTGTTTTTT.

The chain links TRBV9 to TRBJ2-7, with 9 bases that match TRBD1. Germline CDR1 and CDR2: SGDLS and YYNGEE. After removal of 2 bases from V and 0 bases from J, the junction contained 3 bases not matched to a gene. This CDR3 is built from 15 residues. CDR3 DNA: TGTGCCAGCAGCGTCGGGACAGGGTTCTCCTACGAGCAGTACTTC. It is translated as CASSVGTGFSYEQYF.

This chain links TRBV6-5 with TRBJ2-2; D gene unclear. CDR3 length: 14 amino acids. V was clipped by 7 bases and J by 1 base, with 10 bases between them. Germline V gene data show CDR1 as MNHEY and CDR2 as SVGAGI. CDR3 in DNA: TGTGCCAGCAAGACCGAGGTGAACACCGGGGAGCTGTTTTTT. This encodes CASKTEVNTGELFF.

This sequence joins TRBV5-6 and TRBJ2-1, with 12 bases identical to TRBD2. V was clipped by 4 bases and J by 6 bases; unmatched bases: 11. The germline V gene has CDR1 SGHDT and CDR2 YYEEEE. CDR3 length: 17 amino acids. DNA for the CDR3: TGTGCCAGCAGCGCGACTAGCGGGAGAAGGAGGGGCAATGAGCAGTTCTTC. It yields the protein CASSATSGRRRGNEQFF.

This sequence joins TRBV6-5 and TRBJ2-7; 11 nucleotides match TRBD2. V gave up 6 bases and J gave up 0 bases; unmatched junction bases: 4. There are 15 residues in the CDR3. Germline CDR1 reads MNHEY; CDR2 reads SVGAGI. The CDR3 DNA is TGTGCCAGCAGCAAAACTAGCGGGGGCTCCTACGAGCAGTACTTC. The encoded protein is CASSKTSGGSYEQYF.

This rearrangement joins TRBV5-6 to TRBJ2-1, with 12 bases aligning to TRBD2. The CDR3 runs to 18 residues. The V gene's germline CDR1 is SGHDT and CDR2 YYEEEE. V dropped 4 bases and J dropped 4; count of bases not matched to a gene: 12. The CDR3 sequence: CASSHSGTSGLGYNEQFF. CDR3 sequence (DNA): TGTGCCAGCAGCCATTCGGGGACTAGCGGGTTGGGTTACAATGAGCAGTTCTTC.

This sequence joins TRBV9 and TRBJ2-1, with D possibly matching TRBD2 (5 bases). CDR3 length: 16 amino acids. The V end lost 7 bases, the J end lost 3 bases, and 20 bases lay between the germline ends. CDR1 is SGDLS, CDR2 YYNGEE, per germline. CDR3 protein: CASAYSGGQNYNEQFF. As DNA, the CDR3 is TGTGCCAGCGCGTATTCGGGCGGGCAGAACTACAATGAGCAGTTCTTC. Based on the CDR3 plus reference TRBV9 and TRBJ2-1, the full variable domain is DSGVTQTPKHLITATGQRVTLRCSPRSGDLSVYWYQQSLDQGLQFLIQYYNGEERAKGNILERFSAQQFPDLHSELNLSSLELGDSALYFCASAYSGGQNYNEQFFGPGTRLTVL.

CDR3 coding DNA: TGTGCCAGCAGCTTAGGGACTACCGGGGAGCTGTTTTTT. Protein product: CASSLGTTGELFF. The rearrangement links TRBV9 to TRBJ2-2; D possibly corresponds to TRBD2 (6 bases). V was clipped by 4 bases and J by 5 bases, with 9 bases between them. The CDR3 contains 13 residues. Germline V gene data show CDR1 as SGDLS and CDR2 as YYNGEE.

The chain carries TRBV6-5 and TRBJ1-6; perhaps TRBD1 as D (5 bases). With 2 bases removed from V and 5 bases from J, the gap between germline ends came to 7 bases. The V gene's germline CDR1 is MNHEY and CDR2 SVGAGI. The length of the CDR3 is 14 residues. In DNA, the CDR3 is TGTGCCAGCAGTTACGCGGGGGATAATTCACCCCTCCACTTT. This translates into CASSYAGDNSPLHF.

This clone occurred a few times. The chain employs TRBV7-9 and TRBJ1-5; D might be TRBD1 (6 bases). Deletions cut 5 bases from V and 4 bases from J, with 12 bases between. This CDR3 contains 14 residues. CDR1 and CDR2 from the germline V gene are SEHNR and FQNEAQ (reference sequence). This CDR3 reads CASSHRTANQPQHF. DNA for the CDR3: TGTGCCAGCAGCCATAGGACAGCTAATCAGCCCCAGCATTTT.

This clone was counted once. The chain links TRBV6-1 to TRBJ2-5; 8 bases match TRBD1. The ends lost 4 bases at V and 5 bases at J; junction bases unmatched: 6. This CDR3 comprises 14 residues. In germline, CDR1 is MNHNS, CDR2 SASEGT. CDR3 loop: CASSGAGGIETQYF. In DNA, the CDR3 is TGTGCCAGCAGTGGGGCAGGGGGCATCGAGACCCAGTACTTC.

J is TRBJ1-6 and V is TRBV7-8; 7 bases map to TRBD1. The CDR3 contains 16 residues. Germline CDR1 reads SGHVS; CDR2 reads FQNEAQ. V was pared by 5 bases and J by 9 bases, with 13 bases of the junction left unmatched. CDR3 protein: CASSQTTGKAGSPLHF. Written as DNA, the CDR3 is TGTGCCAGCAGCCAAACGACAGGGAAAGCAGGTTCACCCCTCCACTTT.

The gene calls are TRBV5-6 and TRBJ2-1; tentatively, D is TRBD2 (6 bases). Germline-derived CDR1 and CDR2 are SGHDT and YYEEEE. The germline V and J ends were trimmed by 1 base and 6 bases, with 14 bases remaining between them. The CDR3 is 15 residues long. CDR3 amino acids: CASSLTGRGINEQFF. The CDR3 DNA follows: TGTGCCAGCAGCTTGACCGGGCGCGGGATCAATGAGCAGTTCTTC.

The chain carries TRBV28 and TRBJ1-2; 9 positions agree with TRBD1. This CDR3 is 14 amino acids long. CDR1 MDHEN and CDR2 SYDVKM come from the germline V gene. V shed 5 bases, J shed 4 bases, and the junction held 5 bases outside the gene matches. DNA for the CDR3: TGTGCCAGCAGTAAGCGGGACAGGGTCTATGGCTACACCTTC. Its translation: CASSKRDRVYGYTF.